Sequencing of this T cell receptor (beta chain) was carried out in a study of shared clonotypes between healthy human individuals. Study-level findings and limits: Sharing of clonotypes among donors was expected to vary with sequencing depth.

The assay was immunoSEQ multiplex PCR, and TCRdb's table has in-frame clones only and misses some. The sample holds about 1.1 million clones, around 77% seen once. V was shortened by 0 bases and J by 3 bases, with 12 bases between the two germline ends. CDR1 GTSNPN and CDR2 SVGIG come from the germline V gene (reference sequence). The CDR3 covers 14 residues. In its sample, this clone was seen many times. As yet, its antigen is unknown. This chain joins TRBV30 and TRBJ2-7; a weak D match, TRBD2 (5 bases). The sequence came from a young man in good health. Some clones in this sample may be carry-over from other donors' samples. The sample comprised memory CD4+ T cells from PBMCs. Subset given: CD45RA-negative fraction. The CDR3 sequence: CAWSVGLEGYEQYF. DNA for the CDR3: TGTGCCTGGAGTGTAGGCCTAGAGGGCTACGAGCAGTACTTC.